This TCR beta chain was sequenced in a study of cytomegalovirus exposure and HLA in healthy donors. Notes on the study in general: It was confirmed in vitro that three of the CMV-associated chains were specific for CMV antigens.

CDR1 is MNHEY and CDR2 is SMNVEV in the germline V gene (reference sequence). There are 14 residues in the CDR3. With 5 bases removed from V and 4 bases from J, the gap between germline ends came to 12 bases. In the case of this clone: Antigen specificity is unknown.

Libraries were prepared by immunoSEQ multiplex PCR; TCRdb keeps only in-frame clonotypes and omits some of them. The sample contains about 160,000 clones, more than 75% of which appear only once. This chain connects TRBV27 to TRBJ2-4; a weak D match, TRBD2 (6 bases). This TCR was sampled from a man aged 18 to 29 in good health and CMV-seronegative. The material sequenced was PBMCs. CDR3 residues: CASSVVADKNIQYF. CDR3 DNA sequence: TGTGCCAGCAGTGTCGTAGCGGATAAAAACATTCAGTACTTC.